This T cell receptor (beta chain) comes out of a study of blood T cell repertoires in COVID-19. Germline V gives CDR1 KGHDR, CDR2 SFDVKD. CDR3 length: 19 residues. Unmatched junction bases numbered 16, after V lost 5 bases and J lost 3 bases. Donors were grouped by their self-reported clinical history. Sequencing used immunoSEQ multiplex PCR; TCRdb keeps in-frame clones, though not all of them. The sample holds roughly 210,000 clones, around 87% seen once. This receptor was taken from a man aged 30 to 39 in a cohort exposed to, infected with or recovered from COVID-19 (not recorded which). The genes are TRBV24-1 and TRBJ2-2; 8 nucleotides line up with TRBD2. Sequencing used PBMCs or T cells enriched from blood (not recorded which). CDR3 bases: TGTGCCACCAGTGGTTTCACAGGGATGACTAGCGTTGACACCGGGGAGCTGTTTTTT. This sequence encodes CATSGFTGMTSVDTGELFF.